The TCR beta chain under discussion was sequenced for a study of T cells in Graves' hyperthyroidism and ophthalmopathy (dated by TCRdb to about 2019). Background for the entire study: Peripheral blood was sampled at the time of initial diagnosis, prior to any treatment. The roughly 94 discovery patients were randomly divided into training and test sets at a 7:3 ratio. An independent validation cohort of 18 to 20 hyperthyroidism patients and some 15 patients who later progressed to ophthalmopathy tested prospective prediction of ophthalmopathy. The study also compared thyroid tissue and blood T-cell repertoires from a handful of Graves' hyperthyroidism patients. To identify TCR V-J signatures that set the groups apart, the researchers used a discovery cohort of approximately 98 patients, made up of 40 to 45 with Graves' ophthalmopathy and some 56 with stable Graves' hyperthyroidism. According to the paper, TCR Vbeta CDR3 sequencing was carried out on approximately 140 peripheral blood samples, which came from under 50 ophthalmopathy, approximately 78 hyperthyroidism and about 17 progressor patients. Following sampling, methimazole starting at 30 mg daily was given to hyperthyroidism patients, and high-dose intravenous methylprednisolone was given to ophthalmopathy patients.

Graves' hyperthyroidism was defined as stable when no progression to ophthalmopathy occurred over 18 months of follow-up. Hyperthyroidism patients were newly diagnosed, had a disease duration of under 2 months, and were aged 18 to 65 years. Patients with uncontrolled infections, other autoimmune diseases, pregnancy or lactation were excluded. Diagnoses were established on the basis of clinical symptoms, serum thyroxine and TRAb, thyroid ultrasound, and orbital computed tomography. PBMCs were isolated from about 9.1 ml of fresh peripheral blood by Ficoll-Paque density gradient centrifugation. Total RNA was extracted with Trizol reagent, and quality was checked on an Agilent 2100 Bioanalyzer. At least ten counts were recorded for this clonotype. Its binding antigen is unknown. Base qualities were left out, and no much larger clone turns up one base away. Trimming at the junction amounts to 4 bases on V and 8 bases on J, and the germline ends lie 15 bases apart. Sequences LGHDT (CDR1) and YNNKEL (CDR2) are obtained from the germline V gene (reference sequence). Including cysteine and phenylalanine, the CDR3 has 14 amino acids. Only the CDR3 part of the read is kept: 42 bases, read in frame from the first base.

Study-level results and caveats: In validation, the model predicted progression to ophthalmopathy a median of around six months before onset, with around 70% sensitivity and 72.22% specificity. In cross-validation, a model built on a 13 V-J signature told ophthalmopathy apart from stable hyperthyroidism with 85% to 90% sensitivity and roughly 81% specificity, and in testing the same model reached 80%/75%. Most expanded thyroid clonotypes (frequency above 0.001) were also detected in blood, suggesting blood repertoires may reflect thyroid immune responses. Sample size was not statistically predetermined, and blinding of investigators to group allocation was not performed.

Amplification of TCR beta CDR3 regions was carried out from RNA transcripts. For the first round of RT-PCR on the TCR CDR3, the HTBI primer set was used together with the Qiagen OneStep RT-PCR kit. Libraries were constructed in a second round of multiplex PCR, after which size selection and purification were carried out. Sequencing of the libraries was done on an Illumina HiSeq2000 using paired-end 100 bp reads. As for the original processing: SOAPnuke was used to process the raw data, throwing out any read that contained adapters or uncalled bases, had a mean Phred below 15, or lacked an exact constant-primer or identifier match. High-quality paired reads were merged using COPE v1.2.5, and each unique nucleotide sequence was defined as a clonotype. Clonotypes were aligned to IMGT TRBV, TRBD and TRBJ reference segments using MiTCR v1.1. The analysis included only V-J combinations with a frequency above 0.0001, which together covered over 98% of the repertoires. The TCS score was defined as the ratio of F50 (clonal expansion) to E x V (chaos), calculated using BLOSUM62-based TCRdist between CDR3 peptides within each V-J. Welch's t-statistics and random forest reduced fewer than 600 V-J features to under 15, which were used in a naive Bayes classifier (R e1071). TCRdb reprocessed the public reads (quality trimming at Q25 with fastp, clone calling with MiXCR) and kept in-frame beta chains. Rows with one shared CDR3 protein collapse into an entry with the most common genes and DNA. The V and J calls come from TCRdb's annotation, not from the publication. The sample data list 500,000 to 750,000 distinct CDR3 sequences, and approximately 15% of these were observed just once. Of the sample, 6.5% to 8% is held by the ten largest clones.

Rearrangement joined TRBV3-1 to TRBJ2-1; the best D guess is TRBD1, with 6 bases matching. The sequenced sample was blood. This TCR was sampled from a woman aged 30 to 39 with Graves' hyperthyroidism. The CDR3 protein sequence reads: CASSPPTGLDEQFF. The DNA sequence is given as TGTGCCAGCAGCCCCCCGACAGGTTTGGATGAGCAGTTCTTC.